Listed here is a single TCR beta chain. This specimen comes from a study of shared clonotypes between healthy human individuals. The authors' processing: Filtering differed for immunoSEQ, which gave only junction sequences without quality scores. Produced via immunoSEQ multiplex PCR; TCRdb's table is partial and in-frame only. V and J calls and clone size come straight from that table; D and trimming were deduced from the DNA. The sample has some 2.3 million clones; just over 90% are singletons. This CDR3 comprises 15 residues. Germline CDR1 is SGHTA and CDR2 is FQGNSA. V shed 5 bases and J shed 3 bases, with 14 bases lying between them.

This clonotype originated in a man aged 18 to 30 in good health. Some clones in this sample may be carry-over from other donors' samples. The genes are TRBV7-2 and TRBJ1-3; weak D call: TRBD1 (6 bases). Sequencing was done on a sample of naive CD4+ T cells from PBMCs. Subset of the sample: CD45RA+ positively selected. The CDR3 nucleotides read TGTGCCAGCAGCCCCTCGGGGGCTGGTGGAAACACCATATATTTT. It encodes CASSPSGAGGNTIYF.